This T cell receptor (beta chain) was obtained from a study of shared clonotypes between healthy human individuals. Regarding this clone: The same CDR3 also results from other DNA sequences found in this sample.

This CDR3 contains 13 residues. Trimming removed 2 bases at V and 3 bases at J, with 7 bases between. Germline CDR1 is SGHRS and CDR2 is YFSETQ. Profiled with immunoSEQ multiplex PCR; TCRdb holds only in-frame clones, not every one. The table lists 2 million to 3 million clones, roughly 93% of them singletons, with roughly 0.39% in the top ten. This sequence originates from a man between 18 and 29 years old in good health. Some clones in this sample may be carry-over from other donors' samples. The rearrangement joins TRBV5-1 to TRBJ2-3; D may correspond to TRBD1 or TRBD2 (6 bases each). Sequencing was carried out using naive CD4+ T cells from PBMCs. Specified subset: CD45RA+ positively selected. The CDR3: CASSLGGTDTQYF. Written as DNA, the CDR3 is TGCGCCAGCAGCTTAGGGGGGACAGATACGCAGTATTTT.